This T cell receptor beta chain is drawn from a study of blood T cell repertoires in COVID-19. Background on the study: There were acute and convalescent COVID-19 samples, and they came from the United States, Italy and Spain. Sources were T cells, B-cell-depleted T cells, or PBMCs; the material itself was cDNA or gDNA.

In the study's own analysis: Reference gene primer amplification in the assay estimated nucleated cell counts. TCRdb keeps only in-frame clones here, not all; method: immunoSEQ multiplex PCR. V and J calls plus clone size are reproduced from that table; the DNA served to infer D and trimming. The sample has about 210,000 clones; roughly 85% are singletons. Germline CDR1 MNHEY, CDR2 SMNVEV (reference sequence). V gave up 5 bases and J gave up 7 bases; unmatched junction bases: 10. This CDR3 spans 14 amino acids. The table lists this clone with a few counts. The receptor was isolated from a woman aged 40 to 55 with active or convalescent COVID-19. V is TRBV27 and J is TRBJ1-2; 7 nucleotides align to TRBD1. Input material: peripheral blood. The CDR3 here is CASSRGVTGFGYTF. The CDR3 nucleotides are TGTGCCAGCAGTAGGGGGGTGACAGGGTTTGGCTACACCTTC.